This TCR beta chain was recorded in a study of blood T cell repertoires in COVID-19. TCRdb's table, derived via immunoSEQ multiplex PCR, lists solely in-frame clones and lacks some. The sample includes about 100,000 clones, 91% seen only once; the top ten take 2.1%. The CDR3 is 16 residues long. CDR1 and CDR2 (germline): KGHSH, LQKENI. The ends lost 6 bases at V and 4 bases at J; junction bases unmatched: 14. This TCR derives from a man between 45 and 60 years old with active COVID-19. The sequenced sample was peripheral blood. The V and J genes are TRBV18 and TRBJ1-2; TRBD1 matches 7 bases. CDR3 DNA: TGTGCCAGCTCGACCAGGTCCGGACAGGTCCCCTATGGCTACACCTTC. Amino acids: CASSTRSGQVPYGYTF.